This TCR beta chain is drawn from a study of blood T cells in healthy people across ages. Study information: With template switching, about one barcoded beta molecule was captured per two T cells.

V was shortened by 7 bases and J by 4 bases, with 17 bases between the two germline ends. Germline V gene data show CDR1 as SEHNR and CDR2 as FQNEAQ (reference sequence). CDR3 length: 16 residues. Peripheral blood was drawn, around 9.4 milliliters per donor. PBMCs, at least 7 million per sample, were isolated. A sample-barcoded 5' primer and a J-beta primer mix were used in a second PCR of about 7 to 12 cycles. Template switching added a 12-random-nucleotide identifier to every cDNA molecule. In TCRdb, the 5' RACE reads were re-called with MiXCR into one record per CDR3 protein. Of about 1,000,000 distinct CDR3 sequences listed, less than 50% were seen once; the top ten hold around 18%.

The specimen sequenced was blood. The receptor's source is a woman aged 60-75 years in good health. The chain carries TRBV7-9 and TRBJ1-6; D not resolved. The CDR3 region has the DNA TGTGCCAGCACCTTCTCTGGCCGGCCTTATAATTCACCCCTCCACTTT. Translating gives CASTFSGRPYNSPLHF.